The clone carrying this T cell receptor beta chain was observed at least ten times. The use of a sample-barcoded 5' primer and a J-beta primer mix characterized a second PCR of roughly 7 to 12 cycles. One entry per CDR3 protein, called by TCRdb with MiXCR from the 5' RACE reads. The sample comprises fewer than 1,200,000 distinct CDR3 sequences, around 27% of which are singletons, and about 0.69% rests with the top ten. The CDR3 totals 11 residues. Germline values: CDR1 SQVTM, CDR2 ANQGSEA. The ends were cut back, 4 bases at V and 5 bases at J, with 8 bases in the middle. The sample originates from a study of blood T cells in healthy people across ages. Isolated PBMCs totaled at least 6 million in each sample. Another study also made use of these data, one on T cells of mothers and their children. In that study: Researchers report slightly higher, though non-significant, overlap in related mother-child pairs than in unrelated pairs. Not a single persistent microchimeric T cell clone was detected.

V is TRBV29-1 and J is TRBJ2-5; D remains unclear. The sample taken for sequencing was blood. This clonotype was sampled from a girl aged 2 to 9 in good health. As DNA, the CDR3 is TGCAGCGTTGGAGTCGGGGAGACCCAGTACTTC. Protein: CSVGVGETQYF. The full variable domain, in which reference TRBV29-1 and TRBJ2-5 provide the parts outside the CDR3, is SAVISQKPSRDICQRGTSLTIQCQVDSQVTMMFWYRQQPGQSLTLIATANQGSEATYESGFVIDKFPISRPNLTFSTLTVSNMSPEDSSIYLCSVGVGETQYFGPGTRLLVL.